Shown below are 24 T cell receptor beta chains from a single sample sequenced in a study of CD8 T cells in Susac syndrome. The authors reverse transcribed roughly 0.5 to 1 ug RNA with random hexamers. TCRdb used MiXCR to reprocess the immunoSEQ multiplex PCR reads, holding one entry per CDR3 protein. The table has some 200,000 distinct CDR3 sequences, about 95% seen once. The sequencing input was CD4+ T cells from PBMCs. Every receptor here comes from a human donor in good health.

CDR3 region: CASSFLRQFF. The CDR3 nucleotides are TGTGCCAGCAGCTTTCTTCGGCAGTTCTTC. The chain carries TRBV5-8 and TRBJ2-1; D is unresolved. Germline V lookup: CDR1 SGHTS, CDR2 YDEGEE. The CDR3 sequence is 10 residues long. Trimming stripped 2 bases from V and 12 bases from J, with 6 bases between.

In DNA, the CDR3 is TGCAGTGCCGGTGTCAATGGGGCAGATACGCAGTATTTT. Residues: CSAGVNGADTQYF. The rearrangement joins TRBV20-1 to TRBJ2-3; D remains ambiguous. Germline V lookup: CDR1 DFQATT, CDR2 SNEGSKA (reference sequence). The CDR3 totals 13 residues. Trimming took off 6 bases at V and 4 bases at J, with 14 bases between the two ends.

V and J are TRBV5-1 and TRBJ1-1, with D uncertain. This CDR3 comprises 13 residues. CDR1 is SGHRS, CDR2 YFSETQ, per germline. Trimming removed 7 bases at V and 0 bases at J, with 10 bases between. Written as DNA, the CDR3 is TGCGCCAGCTGTAATAACCTGAACACTGAAGCTTTCTTT. This translates into CASCNNLNTEAFF.

The gene calls are TRBV30 and TRBJ1-4; TRBD1 matches at 9 bases. The CDR3 runs 12 residues. CDR1 GTSNPN and CDR2 SVGIG come from the germline V gene (reference sequence). Unmatched junction bases numbered 2, after V lost 5 bases and J lost 7 bases. The chain's CDR3 is CAWGTGREKLFF. DNA for the CDR3: TGTGCCTGGGGGACAGGGCGTGAAAAACTGTTTTTT.

The CDR3 nucleotides read TGTGCCACCAGGCCGGGAGAGAACTACAATGAGCAGTTCTTC. Residues: CATRPGENYNEQFF. This chain uses TRBV15 with TRBJ2-1, with D maybe TRBD2 (6 bases). Germline CDR1 and CDR2: LNHNV and YYDKDF (reference sequence). The CDR3 is 14 residues long. Trimming removed 6 bases from V and 3 bases from J, with 12 bases in between.

The chain has TRBV18 and TRBJ2-1; tentative D call: TRBD1 (5 bases). The V end lost 3 bases, the J end lost 1 base, and 10 bases lay between the germline ends. Germline lookup yields CDR1 KGHSH and CDR2 LQKENI. The CDR3 has 15 amino acids. The CDR3 DNA is TGTGCCAGCTCACCTACCCAGGGATCCTACAATGAGCAGTTCTTC. Its protein is CASSPTQGSYNEQFF.

This chain joins TRBV9 and TRBJ2-2; D not certain. V lost 0 bases, J lost 5 bases, and 8 bases lay in between. The length of the CDR3 is 14 residues. CDR1 and CDR2 from the germline V gene are SGDLS and YYNGEE. The CDR3 coding sequence is TGTGCCAGCAGCGTAGAAAAAGTGACCGGGGAGCTGTTTTTT. This translates into CASSVEKVTGELFF. Based on the CDR3 plus reference TRBV9 and TRBJ2-2, the full variable domain is DSGVTQTPKHLITATGQRVTLRCSPRSGDLSVYWYQQSLDQGLQFLIQYYNGEERAKGNILERFSAQQFPDLHSELNLSSLELGDSALYFCASSVEKVTGELFFGEGSRLTVL.

The V and J genes are TRBV7-9 and TRBJ2-5; 11 positions agree with TRBD2. The CDR3 length is 18 residues. The J segment lost 2 bases and the V segment lost 0 bases, leaving 8 bases of the junction unmatched. Looked up from germline, CDR1 is SEHNR and CDR2 is FQNEAQ (reference sequence). CDR3 residues: CASSLAGGGTSGQETQYF. DNA for the CDR3: TGTGCCAGCAGCTTAGCAGGCGGAGGGACTAGCGGACAAGAGACCCAGTACTTC.

The V gene is TRBV18, the J gene TRBJ2-1, with 9 bases aligning to TRBD2. The CDR3 is made up of 16 amino acids. With 3 bases clipped from V and 3 bases from J, the junction kept 6 bases outside the gene matches. CDR1 is KGHSH, CDR2 LQKENI, per germline. In DNA form, the CDR3 reads TGTGCCAGCTCACCGGTTCCAGCGGGAGGCTACAATGAGCAGTTCTTC. Translated: CASSPVPAGGYNEQFF.

The chain is built from TRBV7-9 and TRBJ2-3, with D possibly matching TRBD2 (5 bases). The ends were cut back, 3 bases at V and 0 bases at J, with 13 bases in the middle. CDR3 size: 16 residues. Per germline, CDR1 SEHNR and CDR2 FQNEAQ (reference sequence). The CDR3, as DNA: TGTGCCAGCAGCTTGTCGAGGGAGCGTAGCACAGATACGCAGTATTTT. Its translation is CASSLSRERSTDTQYF.

This chain connects TRBV5-6 to TRBJ1-2; D perhaps matches TRBD1 (5 bases). The germline V and J ends were trimmed by 4 bases and 2 bases, with 12 bases remaining between them. Per germline, CDR1 SGHDT and CDR2 YYEEEE. The CDR3 consists of 14 residues. The chain's CDR3 is CASSTPGRNYGYTF. The CDR3 DNA reads TGTGCCAGCAGCACCCCGGGACGGAACTATGGCTACACCTTC. Variable domain in full (rest from reference TRBV5-6 and TRBJ1-2): DAGVTQSPTHLIKTRGQQVTLRCSPKSGHDTVSWYQQALGQGPQFIFQYYEEEERQRGNFPDRFSGHQFPNYSSELNVNALLLGDSALYLCASSTPGRNYGYTFGSGTRLTVV.

This chain uses TRBV11-2 with TRBJ2-1, with 10 bases that match TRBD2. Unmatched junction bases numbered 5, after V lost 6 bases and J lost 6 bases. Germline CDR1 SGHAT, CDR2 FQNNGV. The CDR3 is 14 amino acids. The CDR3 sequence: CASSRTSGINEQFF. The CDR3 DNA sequence: TGTGCCAGCAGTCGGACTAGCGGCATCAATGAGCAGTTCTTC.

The chain combines TRBV9 with TRBJ2-7, with D possibly being TRBD1 or TRBD2 (5 bases each). V lost 4 bases, J lost 12 bases, and 17 bases lay in between. Germline V gene lookup returns CDR1 SGDLS and CDR2 YYNGEE. The CDR3 has 12 residues. CDR3 region: CASSSTEGPVYF. CDR3 coding DNA: TGTGCCAGCAGCTCTACTGAGGGACCCGTGTACTTC.

The chain couples TRBV28 to TRBJ2-1, with 7 bases that match TRBD2. The CDR3 is 14 amino acids. With 7 bases clipped from V and 3 bases from J, the junction kept 6 bases outside the gene matches. Germline CDR1 reads MDHEN; CDR2 reads SYDVKM. CDR3 nucleotide sequence: TGTGCCAGCACCGTAGCGGGTGACTACAATGAGCAGTTCTTC. The encoded protein is CASTVAGDYNEQFF.

The rearrangement uses TRBV15 and TRBJ2-5; TRBD1 matches at 8 bases. CDR1 and CDR2 from the germline V gene are LNHNV and YYDKDF (reference sequence). This CDR3 comprises 15 residues. J was trimmed by 5 bases and V by 2 bases; bases with no gene match: 7. The CDR3 here is CATSRPTGESETQYF. The CDR3 coding sequence is TGTGCCACCAGCAGACCGACAGGGGAGAGCGAGACCCAGTACTTC.

The CDR3, as DNA: TGTGCCACCAGTGATAGGACTAGCGGGAGAGGTAATGAGCAGTTCTTC. This gives the protein CATSDRTSGRGNEQFF. The rearrangement joins TRBV24-1 to TRBJ2-1, with TRBD2 identical over 13 bases. V lost 3 bases and J lost 7; bases outside the gene matches: 5. Germline loops: CDR1 KGHDR, CDR2 SFDVKD. CDR3 size: 16 residues.

The gene calls are TRBV2 and TRBJ2-3, with TRBD2 matching over 12 bases. The CDR3 totals 15 residues. The germline V gene has CDR1 SNHLY and CDR2 FYNNEI. After removal of 4 bases from V and 1 base from J, the junction contained 0 bases not matched to a gene. The CDR3 reads CASSGLAGGTDTQYF. CDR3 nucleotide sequence: TGTGCCAGCAGTGGACTAGCGGGAGGCACAGATACGCAGTATTTT.

This chain's CDR3 is CASSTAPLQETQYF. The DNA of the CDR3 is TGTGCCAGCAGCACAGCACCACTCCAAGAGACCCAGTACTTC. The rearrangement uses TRBV12-3 or TRBV12-4 and TRBJ2-5; D is unclear. Trimming pared 6 bases from V and 1 base from J, leaving 12 bases between. This CDR3 comprises 14 residues.

The chain has TRBV12-3 or TRBV12-4 and TRBJ2-1; TRBD2 aligns across 8 bases. J was trimmed by 7 bases and V by 3 bases; bases with no gene match: 8. This CDR3 is built from 15 residues. CDR3 sequence (DNA): TGTGCCAGCAGTTTGGAGAGCGGGAGAAGAAATGAGCAGTTCTTC. As protein: CASSLESGRRNEQFF.

The V and J genes are TRBV29-1 and TRBJ1-1; a weak D match, TRBD1 (6 bases). Germline V CDR1 and CDR2: SQVTM, ANQGSEA. V lost 1 base and J 2 bases, leaving 11 bases between the germline ends. There are 14 residues in the CDR3. The CDR3 protein is CSVEVQGFNTEAFF. In nucleotides, the CDR3 is TGCAGCGTTGAAGTACAGGGCTTTAACACTGAAGCTTTCTTT.

This chain uses TRBV6-5 with TRBJ2-1; D ambiguous. The CDR3 sequence is 14 residues long. V lost 4 bases, J lost 3 bases, and 10 bases lay in between. CDR1 MNHEY and CDR2 SVGAGI come from the germline V gene. CDR3 loop: CASSFASDYNEQFF. For the CDR3, the DNA is TGTGCCAGCAGTTTCGCCTCGGACTACAATGAGCAGTTCTTC.

The chain uses TRBV29-1 and TRBJ1-1; D unclear. The CDR3 length is 13 residues. Deletions cut 4 bases from V and 0 bases from J, with 9 bases between. Germline-derived CDR1 and CDR2 are SQVTM and ANQGSEA. CDR3 loop: CSVVWQLNTEAFF. Here the CDR3 DNA reads TGCAGCGTTGTTTGGCAGTTGAACACTGAAGCTTTCTTT. Full variable domain (outside the CDR3, taken from reference TRBV29-1 and TRBJ1-1): SAVISQKPSRDICQRGTSLTIQCQVDSQVTMMFWYRQQPGQSLTLIATANQGSEATYESGFVIDKFPISRPNLTFSTLTVSNMSPEDSSIYLCSVVWQLNTEAFFGQGTRLTVV.

The V call is TRBV24-1, the J call TRBJ2-5; TRBD1 aligns across 8 bases. From germline, CDR1 is KGHDR and CDR2 SFDVKD. The CDR3 spans 16 residues. J gave up 4 bases and V 3 bases, and 9 bases lay outside the gene matches. The CDR3 sequence is CATSDPMRDRRETQYF. The DNA of the CDR3 is TGTGCCACCAGTGATCCTATGCGGGACAGGCGAGAGACCCAGTACTTC.

The chain carries TRBV20-1 and TRBJ1-4, with 7 bases aligning to TRBD1. The CDR3 consists of 14 residues. CDR1 DFQATT and CDR2 SNEGSKA come from the germline V gene (reference sequence). V lost 6 bases to trimming and J lost 7 bases; unmatched junction nucleotides: 11. CDR3 protein: CSARPGTASEKLFF. CDR3 nucleotide sequence: TGCAGTGCCAGGCCCGGGACAGCTTCTGAAAAACTGTTTTTT.